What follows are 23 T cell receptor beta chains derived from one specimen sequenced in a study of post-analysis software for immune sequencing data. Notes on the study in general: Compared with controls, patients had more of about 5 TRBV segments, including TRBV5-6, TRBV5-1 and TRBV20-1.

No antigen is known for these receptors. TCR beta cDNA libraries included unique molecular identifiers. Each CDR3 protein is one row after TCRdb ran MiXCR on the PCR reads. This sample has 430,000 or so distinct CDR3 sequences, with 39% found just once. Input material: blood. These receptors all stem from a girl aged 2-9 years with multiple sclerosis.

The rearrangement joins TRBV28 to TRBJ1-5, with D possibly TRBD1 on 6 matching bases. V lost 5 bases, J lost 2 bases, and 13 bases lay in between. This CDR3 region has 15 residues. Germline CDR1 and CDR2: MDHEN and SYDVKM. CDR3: CASSTQQGGNQPQHF. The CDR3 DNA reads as TGTGCCAGCAGTACACAACAGGGAGGCAATCAGCCCCAGCATTTT.

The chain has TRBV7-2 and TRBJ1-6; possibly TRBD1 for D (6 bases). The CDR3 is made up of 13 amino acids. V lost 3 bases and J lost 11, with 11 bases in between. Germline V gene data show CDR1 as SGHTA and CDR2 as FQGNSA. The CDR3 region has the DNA TGTGCCAGCAGCTTGTCGTCAGGGGCACCCCTCCACTTT. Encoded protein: CASSLSSGAPLHF.

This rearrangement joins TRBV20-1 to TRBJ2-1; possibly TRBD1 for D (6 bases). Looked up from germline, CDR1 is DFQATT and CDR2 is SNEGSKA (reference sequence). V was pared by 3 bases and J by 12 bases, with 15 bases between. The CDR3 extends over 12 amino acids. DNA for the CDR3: TGCAGTGCTAGGAAGGACAGTTTTGTGCAGTTCTTC. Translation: CSARKDSFVQFF.

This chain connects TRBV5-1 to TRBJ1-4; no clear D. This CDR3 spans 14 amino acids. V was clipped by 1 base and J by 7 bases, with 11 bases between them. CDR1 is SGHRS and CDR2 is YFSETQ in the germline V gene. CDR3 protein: CASSLYGGVEKLFF. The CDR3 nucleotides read TGCGCCAGCAGCTTGTACGGCGGTGTTGAAAAACTGTTTTTT.

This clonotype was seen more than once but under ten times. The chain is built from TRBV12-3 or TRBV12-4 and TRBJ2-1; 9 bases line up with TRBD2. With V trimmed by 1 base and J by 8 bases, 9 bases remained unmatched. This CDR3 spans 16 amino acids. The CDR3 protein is CASSLDPSGVWDEQFF. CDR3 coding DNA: TGTGCCAGCAGTTTAGATCCTAGCGGGGTGTGGGATGAGCAGTTCTTC.

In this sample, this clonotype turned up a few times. This CDR3 is CASSLRGQGRTEAFF. CDR3 bases: TGCGCCAGCAGCTTGCGCGGACAGGGAAGGACTGAAGCTTTCTTT. V gene TRBV5-1 combines with J gene TRBJ1-1; TRBD1 matches at 8 bases. The CDR3 spans 15 residues. V gave up 1 base and J gave up 5 bases; unmatched junction bases: 7. Germline V gives CDR1 SGHRS, CDR2 YFSETQ.

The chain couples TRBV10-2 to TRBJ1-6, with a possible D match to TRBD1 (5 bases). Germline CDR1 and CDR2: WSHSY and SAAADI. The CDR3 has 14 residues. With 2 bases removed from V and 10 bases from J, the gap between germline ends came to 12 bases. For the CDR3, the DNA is TGCGCCAGCAGTGAGCTGGGCCAGGGCTCACCCCTCCACTTT. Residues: CASSELGQGSPLHF.

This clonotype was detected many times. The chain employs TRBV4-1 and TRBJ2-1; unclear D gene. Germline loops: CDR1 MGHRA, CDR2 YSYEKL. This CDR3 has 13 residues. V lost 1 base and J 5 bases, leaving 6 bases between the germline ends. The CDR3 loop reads CASSQAGHNEQFF. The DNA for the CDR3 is TGCGCCAGCAGCCAAGCAGGTCACAATGAGCAGTTCTTC.

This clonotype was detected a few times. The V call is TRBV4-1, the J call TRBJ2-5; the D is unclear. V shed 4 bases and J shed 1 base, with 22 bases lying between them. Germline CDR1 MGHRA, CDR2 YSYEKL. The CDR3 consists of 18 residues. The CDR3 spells CASSLSLFELSVQETQYF. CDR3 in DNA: TGCGCCAGCAGCCTAAGCCTATTTGAGCTCTCAGTCCAAGAGACCCAGTACTTC.

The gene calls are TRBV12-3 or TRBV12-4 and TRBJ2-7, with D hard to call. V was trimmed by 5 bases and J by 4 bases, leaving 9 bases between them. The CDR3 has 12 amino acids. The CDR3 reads CASSANWYEQYF. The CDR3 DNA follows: TGTGCCAGCAGTGCTAACTGGTACGAGCAGTACTTC.

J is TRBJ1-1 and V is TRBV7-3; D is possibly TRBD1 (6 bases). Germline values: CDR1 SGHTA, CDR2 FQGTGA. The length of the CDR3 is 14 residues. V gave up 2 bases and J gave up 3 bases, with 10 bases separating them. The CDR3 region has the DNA TGTGCCAGCAGCTTATCGTCAGGGGACACTGAAGCTTTCTTT. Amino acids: CASSLSSGDTEAFF. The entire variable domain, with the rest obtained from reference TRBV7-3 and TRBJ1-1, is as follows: GAGVSQTPSNKVTEKGKYVELRCDPISGHTALYWYRQSLGQGPEFLIYFQGTGAADDSGLPNDRFFAVRPEGSVSTLKIQRTERGDSAVYLCASSLSSGDTEAFFGQGTRLTVV.

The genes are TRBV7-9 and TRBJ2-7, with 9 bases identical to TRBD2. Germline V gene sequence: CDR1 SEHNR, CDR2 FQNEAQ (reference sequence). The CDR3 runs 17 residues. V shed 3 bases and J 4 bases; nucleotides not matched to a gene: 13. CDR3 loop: CASSFLGRTSELYEQYF. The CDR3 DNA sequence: TGTGCCAGCAGCTTTCTCGGTCGGACTAGCGAATTGTACGAGCAGTACTTC.

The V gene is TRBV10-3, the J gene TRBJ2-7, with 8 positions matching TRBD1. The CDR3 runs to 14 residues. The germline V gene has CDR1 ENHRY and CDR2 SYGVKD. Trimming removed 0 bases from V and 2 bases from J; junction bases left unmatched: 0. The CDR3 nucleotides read TGTGCCATCAGTGAGTCACAGGGGGCCTACGAGCAGTACTTC. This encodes CAISESQGAYEQYF.

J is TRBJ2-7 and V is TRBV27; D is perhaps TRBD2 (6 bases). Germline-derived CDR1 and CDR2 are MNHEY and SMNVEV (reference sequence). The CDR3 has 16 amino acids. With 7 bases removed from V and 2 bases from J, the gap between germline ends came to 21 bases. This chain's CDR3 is CASTRIGTGDTYEQYF. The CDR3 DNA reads TGTGCCAGCACCCGGATAGGGACGGGGGATACCTACGAGCAGTACTTC.

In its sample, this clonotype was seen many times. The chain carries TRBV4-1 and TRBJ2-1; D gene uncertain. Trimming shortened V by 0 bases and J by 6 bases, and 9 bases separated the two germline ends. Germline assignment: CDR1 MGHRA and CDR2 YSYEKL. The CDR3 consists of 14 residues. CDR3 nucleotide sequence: TGCGCCAGCAGCCAAGATGATAGGATCAATGAGCAGTTCTTC. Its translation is CASSQDDRINEQFF.

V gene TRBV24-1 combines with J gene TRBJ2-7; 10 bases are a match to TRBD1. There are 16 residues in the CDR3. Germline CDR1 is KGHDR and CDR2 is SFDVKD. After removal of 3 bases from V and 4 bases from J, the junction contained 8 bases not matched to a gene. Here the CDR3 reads CATSDVTGTGVYEQYF. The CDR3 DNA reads TGTGCCACCAGTGATGTAACCGGGACAGGGGTTTACGAGCAGTACTTC.

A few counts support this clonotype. The CDR3 nucleotides are TGTGCCAGCAGTTACCGAAGGGGGCGCACCGGGGAGCTGTTTTTT. This encodes CASSYRRGRTGELFF. This chain uses TRBV6-5 with TRBJ2-2; 7 bases line up with TRBD1. The ends lost 2 bases at V and 4 bases at J; junction bases unmatched: 4. Germline values: CDR1 MNHEY, CDR2 SVGAGI. This CDR3 has 15 amino acids.

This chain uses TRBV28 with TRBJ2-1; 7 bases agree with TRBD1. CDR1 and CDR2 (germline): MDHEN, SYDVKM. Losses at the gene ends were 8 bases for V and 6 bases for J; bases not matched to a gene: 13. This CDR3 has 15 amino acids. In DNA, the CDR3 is TGTGCCAGCGGAGTAGTCACGACAGGGCTCAATGAGCAGTTCTTC. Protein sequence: CASGVVTTGLNEQFF.

The CDR3 DNA follows: TGTGCCACCAGCAGAGATCGCGCCCTTAGGAGGCAGAACACTGAAGCTTTCTTT. Translation gives CATSRDRALRRQNTEAFF. The V gene is TRBV15, the J gene TRBJ1-1, with D uncertain. The V and J ends lost 0 bases and 1 base respectively, with 18 bases between them. The CDR3 contains 18 residues. The germline V gene encodes CDR1 LNHNV and CDR2 YYDKDF (reference sequence).

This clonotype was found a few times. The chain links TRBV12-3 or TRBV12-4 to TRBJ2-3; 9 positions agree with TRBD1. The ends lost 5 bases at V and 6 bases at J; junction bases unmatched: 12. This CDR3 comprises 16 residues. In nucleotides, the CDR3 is TGTGCCAGCAGTCCCAGCCAGGACAGGGGAGGCGATACGCAGTATTTT. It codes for CASSPSQDRGGDTQYF.

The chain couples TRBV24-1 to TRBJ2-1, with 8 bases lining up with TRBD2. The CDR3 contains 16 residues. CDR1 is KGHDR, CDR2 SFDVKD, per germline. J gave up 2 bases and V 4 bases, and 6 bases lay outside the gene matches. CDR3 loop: CATSDISGSAYNEQFF. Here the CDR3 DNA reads TGTGCCACCAGTGACATCAGCGGGAGCGCCTACAATGAGCAGTTCTTC.

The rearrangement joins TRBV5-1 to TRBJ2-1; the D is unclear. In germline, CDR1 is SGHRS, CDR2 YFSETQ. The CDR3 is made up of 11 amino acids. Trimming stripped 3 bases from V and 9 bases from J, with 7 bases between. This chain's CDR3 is CASSSVGEQFF. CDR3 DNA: TGCGCCAGCAGCTCAGTGGGTGAGCAGTTCTTC.

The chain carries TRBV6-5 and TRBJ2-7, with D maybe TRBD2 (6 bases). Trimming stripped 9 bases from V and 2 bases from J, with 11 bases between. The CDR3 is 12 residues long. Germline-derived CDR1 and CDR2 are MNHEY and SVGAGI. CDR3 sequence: CASSGRAYEQYF. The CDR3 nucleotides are TGTGCCAGTAGCGGCAGGGCCTACGAGCAGTACTTC.